In this sample, the clone carrying this TCR beta chain turned up a few times. The target antigen is unknown. Germline V gene lookup returns CDR1 KGHDR and CDR2 SFDVKD. The CDR3 covers 17 residues. The junction had 8 bases not matched to a gene; V was cut back by 2 bases and J by 3 bases. This specimen belongs to a study of CD8 T cells in ankylosing spondylitis. Study-wide points: According to the report, clones linked to the disease were significantly enriched in matched synovial fluid samples taken from ankylosing spondylitis patients. A motif in TCR beta, a set of eight or nine highly homologous variants, appeared characteristic of ankylosing spondylitis blood.

TCRdb redid the calling of the 5' RACE reads with MiXCR, one entry per CDR3 protein. The sample shows about 450,000 distinct CDR3 sequences, around 26% of them seen only once. This receptor was taken from a male donor with ankylosing spondylitis. The J gene is TRBJ2-1, the V gene TRBV24-1; 8 bases are shared with TRBD2. The sequenced material came from blood, either unsorted or a sorted T cell fraction (not recorded which). CDR3 residues: CATSDSRTSRDYNEQFF. The CDR3 DNA reads TGTGCCACCAGTGATTCAAGGACTAGCCGAGACTACAATGAGCAGTTCTTC.